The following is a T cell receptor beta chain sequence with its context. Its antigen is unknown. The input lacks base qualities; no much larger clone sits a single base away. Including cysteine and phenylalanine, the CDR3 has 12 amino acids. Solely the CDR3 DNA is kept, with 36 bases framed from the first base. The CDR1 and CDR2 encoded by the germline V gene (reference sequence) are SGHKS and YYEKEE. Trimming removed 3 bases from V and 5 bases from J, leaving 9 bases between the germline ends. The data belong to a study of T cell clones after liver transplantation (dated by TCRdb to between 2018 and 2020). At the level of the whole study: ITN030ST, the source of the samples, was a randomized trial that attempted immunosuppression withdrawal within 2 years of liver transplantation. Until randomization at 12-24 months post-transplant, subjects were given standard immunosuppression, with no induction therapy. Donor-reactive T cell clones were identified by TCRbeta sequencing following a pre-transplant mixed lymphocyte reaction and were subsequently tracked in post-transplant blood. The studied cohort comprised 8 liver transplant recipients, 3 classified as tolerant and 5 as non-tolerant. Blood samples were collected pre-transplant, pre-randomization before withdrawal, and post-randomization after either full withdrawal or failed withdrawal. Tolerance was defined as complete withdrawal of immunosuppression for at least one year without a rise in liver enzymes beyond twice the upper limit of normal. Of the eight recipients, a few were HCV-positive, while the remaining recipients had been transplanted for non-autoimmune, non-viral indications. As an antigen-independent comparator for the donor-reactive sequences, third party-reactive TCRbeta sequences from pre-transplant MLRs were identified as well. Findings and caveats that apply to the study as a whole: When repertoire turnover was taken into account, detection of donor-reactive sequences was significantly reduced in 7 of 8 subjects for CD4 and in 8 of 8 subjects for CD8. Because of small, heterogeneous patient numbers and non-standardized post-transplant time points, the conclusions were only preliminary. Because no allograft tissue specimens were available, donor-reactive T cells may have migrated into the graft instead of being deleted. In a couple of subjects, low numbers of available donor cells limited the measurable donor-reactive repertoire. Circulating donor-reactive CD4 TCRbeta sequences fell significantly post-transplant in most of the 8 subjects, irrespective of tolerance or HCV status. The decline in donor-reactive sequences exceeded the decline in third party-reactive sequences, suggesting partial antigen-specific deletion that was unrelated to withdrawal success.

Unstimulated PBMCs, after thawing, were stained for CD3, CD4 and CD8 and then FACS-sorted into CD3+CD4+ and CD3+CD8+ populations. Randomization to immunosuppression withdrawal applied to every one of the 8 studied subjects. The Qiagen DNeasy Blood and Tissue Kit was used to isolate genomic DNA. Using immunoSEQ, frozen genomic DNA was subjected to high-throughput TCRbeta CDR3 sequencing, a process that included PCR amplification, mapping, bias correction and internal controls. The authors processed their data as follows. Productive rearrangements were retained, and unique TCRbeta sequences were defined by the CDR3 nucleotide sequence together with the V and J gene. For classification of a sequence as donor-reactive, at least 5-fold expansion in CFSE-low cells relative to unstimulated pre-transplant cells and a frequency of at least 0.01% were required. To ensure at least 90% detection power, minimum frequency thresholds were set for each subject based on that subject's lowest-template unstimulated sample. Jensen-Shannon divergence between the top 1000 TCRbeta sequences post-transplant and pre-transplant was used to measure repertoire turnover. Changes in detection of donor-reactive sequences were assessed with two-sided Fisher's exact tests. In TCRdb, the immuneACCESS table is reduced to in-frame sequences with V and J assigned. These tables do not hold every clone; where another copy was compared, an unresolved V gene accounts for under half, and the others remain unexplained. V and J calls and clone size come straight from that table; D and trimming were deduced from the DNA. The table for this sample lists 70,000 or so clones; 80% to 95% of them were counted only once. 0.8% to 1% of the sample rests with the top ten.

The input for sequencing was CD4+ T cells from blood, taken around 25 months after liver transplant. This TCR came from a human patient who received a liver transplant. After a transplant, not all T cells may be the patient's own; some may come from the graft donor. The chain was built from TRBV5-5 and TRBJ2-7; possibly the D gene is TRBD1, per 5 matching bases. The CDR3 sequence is CASSSQGNEQYF. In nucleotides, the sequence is TGTGCCAGCAGCTCGCAGGGAAACGAGCAGTACTTC.